This TCR beta chain was retrieved from a study of cytomegalovirus exposure and HLA in healthy donors. Broader study findings: Fewer N-insertions (relative to the roughly 610-donor mean) were reportedly seen in an Asian-associated ancestry cluster in a later analysis. Accurate prediction of most subjects' HLA-A and HLA-B alleles from TCR beta sequences was reported.

CDR3 size: 16 residues. V was cut by 1 base and J by 1 base, with 11 bases left in between. Germline V gives CDR1 MGHRA, CDR2 YSYEKL. Both 60 Vbeta primers and 13 Jbeta primers went into the PCR. Produced via immunoSEQ multiplex PCR; TCRdb's table is partial and in-frame only. Among over 120,000 clones, approximately 78% were seen once, and the ten largest hold roughly 2.9%. In its sample, this clone was seen a few times. The antigen remains unidentified. V is TRBV4-1 and J is TRBJ2-1, with a weak D call TRBD1 (5 bases). The source material was PBMCs. The receptor's source is a female donor in good health and CMV-seronegative. The CDR3 DNA reads as TGCGCCAGCAGCCAAGTGGACATAATGTCCTACAATGAGCAGTTCTTC. Its translation is CASSQVDIMSYNEQFF.